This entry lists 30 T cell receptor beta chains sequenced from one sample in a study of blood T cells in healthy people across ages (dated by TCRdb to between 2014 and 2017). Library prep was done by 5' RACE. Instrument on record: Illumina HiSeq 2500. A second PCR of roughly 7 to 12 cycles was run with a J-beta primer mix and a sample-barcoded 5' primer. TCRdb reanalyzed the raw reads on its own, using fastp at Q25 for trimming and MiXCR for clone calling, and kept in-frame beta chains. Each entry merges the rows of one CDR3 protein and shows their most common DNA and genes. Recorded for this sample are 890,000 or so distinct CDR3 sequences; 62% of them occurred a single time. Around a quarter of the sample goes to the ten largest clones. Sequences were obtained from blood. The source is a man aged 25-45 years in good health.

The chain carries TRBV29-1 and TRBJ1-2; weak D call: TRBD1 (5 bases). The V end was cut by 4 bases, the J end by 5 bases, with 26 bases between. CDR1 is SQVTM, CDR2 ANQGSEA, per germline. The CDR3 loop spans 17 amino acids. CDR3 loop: CSVGDRGTHVPEYGYTF. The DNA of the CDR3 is TGCAGCGTTGGAGACCGGGGGACCCACGTCCCAGAATATGGCTACACCTTC.

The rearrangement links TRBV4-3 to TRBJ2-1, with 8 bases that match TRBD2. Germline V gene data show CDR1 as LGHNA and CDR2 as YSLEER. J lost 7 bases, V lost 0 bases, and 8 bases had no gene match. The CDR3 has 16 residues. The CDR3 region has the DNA TGCGCCAGCAGCCAAGAAACCGGGGGGGCCGGAAATGAGCAGTTCTTC. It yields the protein CASSQETGGAGNEQFF.

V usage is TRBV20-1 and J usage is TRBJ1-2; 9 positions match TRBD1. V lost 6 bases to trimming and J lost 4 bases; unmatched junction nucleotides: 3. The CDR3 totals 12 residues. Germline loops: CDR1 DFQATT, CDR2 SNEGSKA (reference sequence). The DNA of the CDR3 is TGCAGTGCAACGGGACAGGGCTATGGCTACACCTTC. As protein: CSATGQGYGYTF.

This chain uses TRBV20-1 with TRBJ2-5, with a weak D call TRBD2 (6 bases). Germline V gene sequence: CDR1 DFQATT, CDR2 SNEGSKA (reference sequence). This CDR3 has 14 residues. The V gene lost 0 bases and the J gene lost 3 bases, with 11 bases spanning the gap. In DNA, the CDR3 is TGCAGTGCTAGAGATCCTGGAGGGAAAGAGACCCAGTACTTC. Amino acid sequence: CSARDPGGKETQYF.

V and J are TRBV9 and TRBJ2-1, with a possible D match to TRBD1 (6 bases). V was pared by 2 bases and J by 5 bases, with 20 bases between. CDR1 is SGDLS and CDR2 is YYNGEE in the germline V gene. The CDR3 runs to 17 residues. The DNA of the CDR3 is TGTGCCAGCAGCGTCCCATCGGGACATACAGGGCACAATGAGCAGTTCTTC. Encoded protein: CASSVPSGHTGHNEQFF.

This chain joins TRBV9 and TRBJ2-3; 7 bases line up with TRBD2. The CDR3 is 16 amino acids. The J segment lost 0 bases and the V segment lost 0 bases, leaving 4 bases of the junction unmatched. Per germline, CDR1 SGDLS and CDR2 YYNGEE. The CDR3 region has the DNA TGTGCCAGCAGCGTAGGAGCGGGGACTAGCACAGATACGCAGTATTTT. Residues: CASSVGAGTSTDTQYF.

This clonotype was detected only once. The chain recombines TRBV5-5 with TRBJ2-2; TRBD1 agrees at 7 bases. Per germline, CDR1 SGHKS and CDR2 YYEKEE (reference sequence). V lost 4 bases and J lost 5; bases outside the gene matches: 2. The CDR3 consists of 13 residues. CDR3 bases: TGTGCCAGCAGCACCAGGGGGACCGGGGAGCTGTTTTTT. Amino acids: CASSTRGTGELFF.

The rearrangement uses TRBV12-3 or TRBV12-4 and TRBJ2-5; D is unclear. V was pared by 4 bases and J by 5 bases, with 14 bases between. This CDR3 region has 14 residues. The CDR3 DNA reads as TGTGCCAGCAGTTATATGAGTATGCAGGAGACCCAGTACTTC. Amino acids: CASSYMSMQETQYF.

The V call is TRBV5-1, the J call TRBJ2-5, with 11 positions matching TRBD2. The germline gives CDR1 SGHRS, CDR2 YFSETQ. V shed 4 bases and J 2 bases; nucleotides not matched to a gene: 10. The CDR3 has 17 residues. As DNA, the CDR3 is TGCGCCAGCAGCAGGCTTTCTAGCGGGGGGCGACAAGAGACCCAGTACTTC. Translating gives CASSRLSSGGRQETQYF.

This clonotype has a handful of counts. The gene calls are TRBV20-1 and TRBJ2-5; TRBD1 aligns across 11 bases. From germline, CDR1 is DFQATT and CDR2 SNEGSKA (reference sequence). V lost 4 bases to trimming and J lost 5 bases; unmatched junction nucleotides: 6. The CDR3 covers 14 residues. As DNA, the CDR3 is TGCAGTGCTACCGGACAGGGGGCGATTGAGACCCAGTACTTC. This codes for CSATGQGAIETQYF.

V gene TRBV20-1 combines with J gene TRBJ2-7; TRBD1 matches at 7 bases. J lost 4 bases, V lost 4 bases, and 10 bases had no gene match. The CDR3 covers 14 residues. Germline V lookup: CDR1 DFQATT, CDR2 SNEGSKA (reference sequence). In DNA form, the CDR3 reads TGCAGTGCTAATTCTGACAGGGTTAGATACGAGCAGTACTTC. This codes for CSANSDRVRYEQYF.

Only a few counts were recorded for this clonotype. This chain's CDR3 is CASSQEYRQGAGEQFF. The CDR3 DNA follows: TGTGCCAGCAGCCAAGAATACAGGCAGGGGGCAGGAGAGCAGTTCTTC. J is TRBJ2-1 and V is TRBV4-2; 8 bases line up with TRBD1. The J segment lost 10 bases and the V segment lost 0 bases, leaving 11 bases of the junction unmatched. Per germline, CDR1 LGHNA and CDR2 YNFKEQ. The CDR3 spans 16 residues.

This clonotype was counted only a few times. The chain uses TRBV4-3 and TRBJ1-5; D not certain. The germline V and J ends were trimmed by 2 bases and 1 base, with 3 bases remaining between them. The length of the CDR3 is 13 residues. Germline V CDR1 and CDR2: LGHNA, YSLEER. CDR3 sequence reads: CASSQQSNQPQHF. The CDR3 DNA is TGCGCCAGCAGCCAACAGAGCAATCAGCCCCAGCATTTT.

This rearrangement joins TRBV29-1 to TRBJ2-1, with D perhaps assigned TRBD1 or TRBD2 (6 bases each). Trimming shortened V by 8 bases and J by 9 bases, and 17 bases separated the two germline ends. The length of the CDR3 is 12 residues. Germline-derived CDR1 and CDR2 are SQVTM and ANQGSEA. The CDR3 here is CSSSLQGLEQFF. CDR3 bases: TGCAGCTCCTCATTACAGGGACTTGAGCAGTTCTTC.

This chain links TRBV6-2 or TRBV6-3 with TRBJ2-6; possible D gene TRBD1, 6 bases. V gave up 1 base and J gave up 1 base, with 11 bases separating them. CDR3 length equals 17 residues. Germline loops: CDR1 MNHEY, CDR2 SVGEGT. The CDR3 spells CASSYYRADSGANVLTF. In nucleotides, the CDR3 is TGTGCCAGCAGTTACTACAGGGCGGATTCTGGGGCCAACGTCCTGACTTTC.

The CDR3 sequence: CASSQLAGSSYNEQFF. DNA of the CDR3: TGCGCCAGCAGCCAATTAGCGGGGAGCTCCTACAATGAGCAGTTCTTC. The chain carries TRBV4-3 and TRBJ2-1, with 8 bases lining up with TRBD2. The CDR3 sequence is 16 residues long. V dropped 2 bases and J dropped 0; count of bases not matched to a gene: 3. The germline V gene encodes CDR1 LGHNA and CDR2 YSLEER.

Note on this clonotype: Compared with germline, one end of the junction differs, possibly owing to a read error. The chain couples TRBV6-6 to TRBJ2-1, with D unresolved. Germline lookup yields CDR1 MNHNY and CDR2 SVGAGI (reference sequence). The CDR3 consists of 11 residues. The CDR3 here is CTSSTYNEQFF. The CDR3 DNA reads TGTACCAGCAGCACTTACAATGAGCAGTTCTTC.

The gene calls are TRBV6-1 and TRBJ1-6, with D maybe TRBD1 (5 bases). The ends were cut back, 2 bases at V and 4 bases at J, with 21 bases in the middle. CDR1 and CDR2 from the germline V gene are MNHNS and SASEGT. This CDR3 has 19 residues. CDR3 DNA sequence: TGTGCCAGCAGTGAACGAGACCACCGGGGCCGAGAATATAATTCACCCCTCCACTTT. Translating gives CASSERDHRGREYNSPLHF.

The CDR3 nucleotides read TGTGCCAGCAGTTCAGTTGGCAGGATAGGGAAAGGGCCCTCCTACGAGCAGTACTTC. Amino acids: CASSSVGRIGKGPSYEQYF. This sequence joins TRBV28 and TRBJ2-7; no firm D call. V lost 4 bases and J 0 bases, leaving 25 bases between the germline ends. The CDR3 is made up of 19 amino acids. Per germline, CDR1 MDHEN and CDR2 SYDVKM.

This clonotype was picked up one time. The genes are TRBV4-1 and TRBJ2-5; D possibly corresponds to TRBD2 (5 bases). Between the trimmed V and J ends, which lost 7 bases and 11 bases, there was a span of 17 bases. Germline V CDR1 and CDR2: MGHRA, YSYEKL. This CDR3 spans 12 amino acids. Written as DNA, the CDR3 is TGCGCCAGCAACCCAGGCCGTGGGGAGCAGTACTTC. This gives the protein CASNPGRGEQYF.

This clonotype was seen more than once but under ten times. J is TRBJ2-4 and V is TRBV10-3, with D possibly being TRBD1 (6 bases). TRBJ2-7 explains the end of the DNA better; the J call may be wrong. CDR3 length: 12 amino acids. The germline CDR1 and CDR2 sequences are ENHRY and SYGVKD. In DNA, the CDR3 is TGTGCCATCAGTGAGGACAGGCACGAGCAGTACTTC. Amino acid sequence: CAISEDRHEQYF.

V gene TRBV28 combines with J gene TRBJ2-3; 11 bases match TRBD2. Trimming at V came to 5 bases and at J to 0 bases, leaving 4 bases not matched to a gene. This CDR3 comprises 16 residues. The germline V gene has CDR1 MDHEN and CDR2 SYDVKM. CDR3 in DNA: TGTGCCAGCAGTGCGCGACTAGCGGGAAGCACAGATACGCAGTATTTT. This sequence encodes CASSARLAGSTDTQYF. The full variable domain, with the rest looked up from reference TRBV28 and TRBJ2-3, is DVKVTQSSRYLVKRTGEKVFLECVQDMDHENMFWYRQDPGLGLRLIYFSYDVKMKEKGDIPEGYSVSREKKERFSLILESASTNQTSMYLCASSARLAGSTDTQYFGPGTRLTVL.

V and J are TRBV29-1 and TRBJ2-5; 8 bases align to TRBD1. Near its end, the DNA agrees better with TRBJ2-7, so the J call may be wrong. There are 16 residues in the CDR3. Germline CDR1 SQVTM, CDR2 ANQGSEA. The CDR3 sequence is CSVASPLGQVIYEQYF. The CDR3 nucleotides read TGCAGCGTTGCTTCCCCCCTGGGACAGGTAATTTACGAGCAGTACTTC.

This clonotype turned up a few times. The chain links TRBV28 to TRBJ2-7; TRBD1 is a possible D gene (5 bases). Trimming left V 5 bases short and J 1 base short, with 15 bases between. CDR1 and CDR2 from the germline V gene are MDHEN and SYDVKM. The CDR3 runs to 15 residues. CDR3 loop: CASSRIEKGSYEQYF. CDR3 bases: TGTGCCAGCAGTCGGATTGAGAAGGGGTCCTACGAGCAGTACTTC.

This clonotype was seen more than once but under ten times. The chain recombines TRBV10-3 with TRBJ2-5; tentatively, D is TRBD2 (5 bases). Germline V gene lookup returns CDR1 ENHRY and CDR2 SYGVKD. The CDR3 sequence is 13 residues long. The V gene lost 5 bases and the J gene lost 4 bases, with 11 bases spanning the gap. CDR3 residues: CAISRGEGETQYF. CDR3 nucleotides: TGTGCCATCAGTCGGGGAGAGGGAGAGACCCAGTACTTC.

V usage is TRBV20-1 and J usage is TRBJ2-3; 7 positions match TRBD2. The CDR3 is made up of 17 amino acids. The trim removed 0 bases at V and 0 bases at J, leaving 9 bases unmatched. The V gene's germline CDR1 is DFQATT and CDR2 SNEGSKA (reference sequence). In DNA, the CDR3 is TGCAGTGCTAGAGATCTGGGCGGGGGAACTAGCACAGATACGCAGTATTTT. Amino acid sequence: CSARDLGGGTSTDTQYF.

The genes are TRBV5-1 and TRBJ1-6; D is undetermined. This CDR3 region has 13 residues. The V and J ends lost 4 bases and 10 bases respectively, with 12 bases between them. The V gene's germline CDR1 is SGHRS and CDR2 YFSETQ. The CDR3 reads CASSLDNRSPLHF. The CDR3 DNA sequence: TGCGCCAGCAGCCTCGACAATCGCTCACCCCTCCACTTT.

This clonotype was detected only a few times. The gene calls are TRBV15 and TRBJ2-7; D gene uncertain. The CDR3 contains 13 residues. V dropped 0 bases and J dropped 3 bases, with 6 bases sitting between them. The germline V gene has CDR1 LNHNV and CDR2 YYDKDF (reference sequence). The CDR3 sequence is CATSRDEYYEQYF. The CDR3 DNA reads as TGTGCCACCAGCAGAGATGAATACTACGAGCAGTACTTC.

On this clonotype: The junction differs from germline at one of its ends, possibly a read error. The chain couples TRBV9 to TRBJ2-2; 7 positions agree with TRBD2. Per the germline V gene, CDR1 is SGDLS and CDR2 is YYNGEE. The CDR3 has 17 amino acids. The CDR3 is CASSVAAGTSNTGELFF. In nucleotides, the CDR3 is TGTGCCAGTAGCGTAGCAGCGGGGACTTCGAACACCGGGGAGCTGTTTTTT. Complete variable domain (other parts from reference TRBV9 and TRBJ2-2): DSGVTQTPKHLITATGQRVTLRCSPRSGDLSVYWYQQSLDQGLQFLIQYYNGEERAKGNILERFSAQQFPDLHSELNLSSLELGDSALYFCASSVAAGTSNTGELFFGEGSRLTVL.

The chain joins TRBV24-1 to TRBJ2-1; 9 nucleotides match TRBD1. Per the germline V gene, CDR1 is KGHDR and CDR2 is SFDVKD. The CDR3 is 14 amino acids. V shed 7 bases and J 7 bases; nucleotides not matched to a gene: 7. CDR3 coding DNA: TGTGCCACCAGCACCGACAGGGGGTGGAATGAGCAGTTCTTC. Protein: CATSTDRGWNEQFF.